This T cell receptor beta chain was profiled in a study of shared clonotypes between healthy human individuals. Points from the study as a whole: Only blood samples were collected, and tissue repertoires likely differ.

Recent vaccinations or acute infections were absent in the healthy HIV-negative adult donors. In unsorted samples, genomic DNA was obtained using around 100 million PBMCs. As for this clone: Its antigen is currently unknown.

This CDR3 is 14 amino acids long. V lost 6 bases to trimming and J lost 4 bases, with 16 bases between them. Germline-derived CDR1 and CDR2 are SGHRS and YFSETQ. The authors ran the assay at deep level. Clones were read by immunoSEQ multiplex PCR, and TCRdb kept only the in-frame ones, dropping some. This table holds about 490,000 clones, around 80% found once. The sequence derives from a woman between 40 and 55 years old in good health. Some clones in this sample may be carry-over from other donors' samples. This chain joins TRBV5-1 and TRBJ1-1, with no clear D. The specimen sequenced was PBMCs. DNA of the CDR3: TGCGCCAGCACCCTGCGAGGCAGACCCACTGAAGCTTTCTTT. Translation gives CASTLRGRPTEAFF.